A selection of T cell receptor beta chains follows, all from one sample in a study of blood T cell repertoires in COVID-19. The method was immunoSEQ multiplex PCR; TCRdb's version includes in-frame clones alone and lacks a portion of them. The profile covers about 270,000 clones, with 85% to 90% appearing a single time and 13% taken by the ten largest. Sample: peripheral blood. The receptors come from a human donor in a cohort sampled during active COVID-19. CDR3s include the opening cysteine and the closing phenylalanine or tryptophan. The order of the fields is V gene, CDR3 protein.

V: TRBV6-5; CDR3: CASSSAWTGDTQYF
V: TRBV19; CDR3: CASALAAFYNEQFF
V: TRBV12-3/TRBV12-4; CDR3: CASTQGVFYEQYF
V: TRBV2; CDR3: CASRGTGDGYTF
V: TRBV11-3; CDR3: CASSFTSRGEAFF
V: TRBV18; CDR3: CASSHGVTGNYGYTF
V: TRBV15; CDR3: CATSRDWSGSRNNEQFF
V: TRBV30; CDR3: CAWSERDYGYTF
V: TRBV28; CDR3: CASSFPGRRNTEAFF
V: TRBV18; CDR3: CASSPSGRGETQYF
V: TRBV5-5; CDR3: CASSPTSGVTDTQYF
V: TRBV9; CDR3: CASSVLASGNYNEQFF
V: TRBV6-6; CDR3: CASSRRGGRAVRPDTQYF
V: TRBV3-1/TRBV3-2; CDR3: CASSHRQGGEKLFF
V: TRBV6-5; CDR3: CASTSGGGQPQHF
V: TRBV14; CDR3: CASSNSRITEAFF
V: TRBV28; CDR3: CASRIGTPNTEAFF
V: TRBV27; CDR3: CASSQEWQGVWGYTF
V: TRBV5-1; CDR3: CASSWMETGELFF
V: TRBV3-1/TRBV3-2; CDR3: CASSQENRQGLATTSTDTQYF
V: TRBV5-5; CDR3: CASSPEGGVDEKLFF
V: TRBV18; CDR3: CASSPRQVISGANVLTF
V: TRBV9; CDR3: CASSGAGNTEAFF
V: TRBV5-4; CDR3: CASREQTANYGYTF
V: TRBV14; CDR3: CASSQDSAGLAAYEQYF
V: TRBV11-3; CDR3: CASSLRGSGGNEQFF
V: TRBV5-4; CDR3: CASSRTGVGGDTQYF
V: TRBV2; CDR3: CASRRGTSGAGELFF
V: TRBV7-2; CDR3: CASSLGVERSDTQYF
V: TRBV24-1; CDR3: CATSDKSGRAGVYNEQFF
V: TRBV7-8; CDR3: CASSLARGDRVLGYTF
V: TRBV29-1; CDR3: CSVGQVLNYGYTF
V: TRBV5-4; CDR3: CATTDRGRGSRYEQYF
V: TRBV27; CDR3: CASSHARQGRGSQPQHF
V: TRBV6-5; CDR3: CASKTVNQPQHF
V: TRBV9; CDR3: CASSVGPSGTYEQYF
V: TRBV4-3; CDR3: CASSQGAQSSGNTIYF
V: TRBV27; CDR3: CASSSGQGAFQPQHF
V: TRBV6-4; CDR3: CASSDPRGSQPILGYTIYF
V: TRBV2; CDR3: CASKRESNQPQHF
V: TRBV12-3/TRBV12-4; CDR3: CASSLSNSPLHF
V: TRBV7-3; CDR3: CASSRVQNGELFF
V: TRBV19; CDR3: CASHPRGPSNQPQHF
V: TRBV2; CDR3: CASSAGNIQYF
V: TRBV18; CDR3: CASSPPTGGWTEAFF
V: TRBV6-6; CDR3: CASSPKGASLNYNEQFF
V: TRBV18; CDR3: CASSPTAPDNEQFF
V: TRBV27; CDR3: CASSLTRQINNEQFF